What follows are 3 T cell receptor beta chains derived from one specimen sequenced in a study of cytomegalovirus exposure and HLA in healthy donors. Amplification used 60 Vbeta primers and 13 Jbeta primers. Sequencing used immunoSEQ multiplex PCR; TCRdb keeps in-frame clones, though not all of them. The sample has 95,000 to 150,000 clones, about 74% seen once; the top ten hold approximately 3.9%. The sequencing input was PBMCs. The receptors were sampled from a woman between 45 and 65 years old in good health and CMV-seropositive.

The chain is built from TRBV5-1 and TRBJ2-3; perhaps TRBD2 as D (5 bases). V was shortened by 7 bases and J by 1 base, with 10 bases between the two germline ends. Germline V lookup: CDR1 SGHRS, CDR2 YFSETQ. This CDR3 region has 13 residues. The CDR3 reads CASATGGTDTQYF. The CDR3 DNA reads as TGCGCCAGCGCCACCGGGGGCACAGATACGCAGTATTTT.

In DNA, the CDR3 is TGTGCCAGCAGTAAACAGAACGCGTACTTC. Its translation: CASSKQNAYF. The chain has TRBV5-8 and TRBJ2-7, with D hard to call. The germline CDR1 and CDR2 sequences are SGHTS and YDEGEE. There are 10 residues in the CDR3. Trimming left V 5 bases short and J 12 bases short, with 12 bases between.

This clone was seen a few times. The V gene is TRBV4-3, the J gene TRBJ2-3, with 11 bases lining up with TRBD2. The CDR3 covers 14 residues. The ends lost 5 bases at V and 8 bases at J; junction bases unmatched: 6. The V gene's germline CDR1 is LGHNA and CDR2 YSLEER. Here the CDR3 reads CASSGRLAGTTQYF. The CDR3 DNA follows: TGCGCCAGCAGCGGACGACTAGCGGGGACTACGCAGTATTTT.